A single T cell receptor (beta chain) is shown here with its context. The target antigen is unknown. Method: immunoSEQ multiplex PCR; TCRdb's copy keeps in-frame clones and lacks some. The table shows around 300,000 clones, with 80% occurring only once. The CDR3 length is 16 residues. Trimming left V 1 base short and J 8 bases short, with 18 bases between. Germline V lookup: CDR1 LNHDA, CDR2 SQIVND (reference sequence). This sample is part of a study of cytotoxic CD8 clonotypes in ibrutinib-treated CLL. The wider study: Patients attained about 25 partial and 2 complete responses; at median about 74 months, roughly 15 remained remitted while about twelve progressed.

Study-level points and caveats: There were few public clonotypes, and on treatment they contracted or stayed stable.

The chain links TRBV19 to TRBJ2-1; a weak D match, TRBD1 (7 bases). Material: PBMCs, obtained before ibrutinib treatment. The clonotype comes from a human donor with chronic lymphocytic leukemia. The CDR3 here is CASSIGRGQFADEQFF. The CDR3 DNA reads as TGTGCCAGTAGTATAGGGCGGGGACAGTTCGCGGATGAGCAGTTCTTC.